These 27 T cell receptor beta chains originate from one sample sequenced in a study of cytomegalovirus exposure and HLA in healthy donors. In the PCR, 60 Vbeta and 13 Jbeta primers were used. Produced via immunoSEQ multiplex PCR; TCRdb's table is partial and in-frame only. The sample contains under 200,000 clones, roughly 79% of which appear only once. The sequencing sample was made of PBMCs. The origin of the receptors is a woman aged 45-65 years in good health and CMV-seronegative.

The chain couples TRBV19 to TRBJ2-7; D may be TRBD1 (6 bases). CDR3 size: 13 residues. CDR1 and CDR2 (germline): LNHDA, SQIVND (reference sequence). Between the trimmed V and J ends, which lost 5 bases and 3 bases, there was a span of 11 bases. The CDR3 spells CASSRHRDYEQYF. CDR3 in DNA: TGTGCCAGTAGTCGCCACAGGGACTACGAGCAGTACTTC. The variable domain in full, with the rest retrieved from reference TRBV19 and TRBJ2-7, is DGGITQSPKYLFRKEGQNVTLSCEQNLNHDAMYWYRQDPGQGLRLIYYSQIVNDFQKGDIAEGYSVSREKKESFPLTVTSAQKNPTAFYLCASSRHRDYEQYFGPGTRLTVT.

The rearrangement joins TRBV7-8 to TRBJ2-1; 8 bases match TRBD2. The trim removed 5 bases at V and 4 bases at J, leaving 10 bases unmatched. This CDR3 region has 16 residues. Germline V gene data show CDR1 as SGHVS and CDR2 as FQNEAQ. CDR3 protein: CASSPWGASGYNEQFF. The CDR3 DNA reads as TGTGCCAGCAGCCCATGGGGGGCTAGCGGGTACAATGAGCAGTTCTTC. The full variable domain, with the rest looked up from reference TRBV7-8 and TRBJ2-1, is GAGVSQSPRYKVAKRGQDVALRCDPISGHVSLFWYQQALGQGPEFLTYFQNEAQLDKSGLPSDRFFAERPEGSVSTLKIQRTQQEDSAVYLCASSPWGASGYNEQFFGPGTRLTVL.

CDR3 in DNA: TGTGCCAGCTCACCATCGAGGGCCGGGGAGCTGTTTTTT. Protein sequence: CASSPSRAGELFF. J is TRBJ2-2 and V is TRBV18; maybe TRBD2 (5 bases). Germline V gives CDR1 KGHSH, CDR2 LQKENI. This CDR3 is 13 amino acids long. The germline V and J ends were trimmed by 2 bases and 6 bases, with 7 bases remaining between them.

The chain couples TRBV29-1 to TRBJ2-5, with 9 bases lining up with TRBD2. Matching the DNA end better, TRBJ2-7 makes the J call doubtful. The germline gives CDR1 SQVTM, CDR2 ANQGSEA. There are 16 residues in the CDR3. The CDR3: CSVEGLVAGDPYEQYF. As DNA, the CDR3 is TGCAGCGTTGAGGGGCTTGTAGCGGGAGACCCCTACGAGCAGTACTTC.

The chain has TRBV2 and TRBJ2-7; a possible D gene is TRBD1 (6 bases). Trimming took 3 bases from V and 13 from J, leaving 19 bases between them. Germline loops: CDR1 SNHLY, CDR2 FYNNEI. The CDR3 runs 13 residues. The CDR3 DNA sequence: TGTGCCAGCAGTGATGGGACCTTCGGGACACCTTACTTC. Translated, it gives CASSDGTFGTPYF.

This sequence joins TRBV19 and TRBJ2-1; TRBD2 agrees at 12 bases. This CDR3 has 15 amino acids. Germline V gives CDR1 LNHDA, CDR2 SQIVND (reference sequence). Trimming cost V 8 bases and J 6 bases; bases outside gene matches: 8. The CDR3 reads CASFGLAGNSNEQFF. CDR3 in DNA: TGTGCCAGTTTCGGACTAGCGGGAAATAGCAATGAGCAGTTCTTC.

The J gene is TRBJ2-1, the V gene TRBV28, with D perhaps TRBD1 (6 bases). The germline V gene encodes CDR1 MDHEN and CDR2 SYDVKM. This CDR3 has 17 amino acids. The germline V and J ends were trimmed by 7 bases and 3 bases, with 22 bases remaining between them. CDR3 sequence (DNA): TGTGCCAGCAAAAATTCAGGGGATGCGGGTTACTACAATGAGCAGTTCTTC. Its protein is CASKNSGDAGYYNEQFF.

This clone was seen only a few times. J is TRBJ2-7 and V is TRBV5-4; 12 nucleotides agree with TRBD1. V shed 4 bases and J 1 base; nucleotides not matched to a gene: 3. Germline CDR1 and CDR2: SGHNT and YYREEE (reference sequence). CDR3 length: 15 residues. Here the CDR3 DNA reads TGTGCCAGCAGCCGGGACAGGGGGCTTTCCTACGAGCAGTACTTC. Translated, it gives CASSRDRGLSYEQYF. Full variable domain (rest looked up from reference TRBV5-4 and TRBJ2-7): ETGVTQSPTHLIKTRGQQVTLRCSSQSGHNTVSWYQQALGQGPQFIFQYYREEENGRGNFPPRFSGLQFPNYSSELNVNALELDDSALYLCASSRDRGLSYEQYFGPGTRLTVT.

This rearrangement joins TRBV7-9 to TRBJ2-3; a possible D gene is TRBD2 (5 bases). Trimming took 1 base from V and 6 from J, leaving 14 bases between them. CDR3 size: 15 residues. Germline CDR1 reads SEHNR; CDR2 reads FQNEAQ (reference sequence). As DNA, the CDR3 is TGTGCCAGCAGCTTAGGAGGACTCCCGACGGATACGCAGTATTTT. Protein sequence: CASSLGGLPTDTQYF.

CDR3 nucleotides: TGCGCCAGCAGCTTGGGAGGGGACAGCTCCAATCAGCCCCAGCATTTT. It codes for CASSLGGDSSNQPQHF. The V and J genes are TRBV5-1 and TRBJ1-5; 7 bases align to TRBD1. Germline V gene sequence: CDR1 SGHRS, CDR2 YFSETQ. This CDR3 contains 16 residues. The V segment lost 0 bases and the J segment 3 bases; nucleotides outside the gene matches: 6.

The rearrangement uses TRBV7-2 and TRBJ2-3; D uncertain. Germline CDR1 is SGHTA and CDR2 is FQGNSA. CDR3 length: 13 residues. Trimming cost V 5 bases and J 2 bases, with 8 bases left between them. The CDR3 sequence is CASSLSYTDTQYF. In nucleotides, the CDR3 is TGTGCCAGCAGCCTCTCCTACACAGATACGCAGTATTTT.

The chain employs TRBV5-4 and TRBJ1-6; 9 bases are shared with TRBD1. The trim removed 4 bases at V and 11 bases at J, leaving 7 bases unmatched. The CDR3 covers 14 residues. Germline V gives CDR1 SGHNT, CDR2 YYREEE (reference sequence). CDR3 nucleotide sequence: TGTGCCAGCAGCCGGGACAGGGATCACACACCCCTCCACTTT. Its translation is CASSRDRDHTPLHF. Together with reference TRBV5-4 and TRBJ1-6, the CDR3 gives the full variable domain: ETGVTQSPTHLIKTRGQQVTLRCSSQSGHNTVSWYQQALGQGPQFIFQYYREEENGRGNFPPRFSGLQFPNYSSELNVNALELDDSALYLCASSRDRDHTPLHFGNGTRLTVT.

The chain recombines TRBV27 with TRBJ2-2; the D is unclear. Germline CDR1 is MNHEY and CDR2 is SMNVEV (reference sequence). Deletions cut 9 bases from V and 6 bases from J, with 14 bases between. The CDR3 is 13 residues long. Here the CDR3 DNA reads TGTGCCAGTCAGTATGCCCCGTCCGGGGAGCTGTTTTTT. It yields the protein CASQYAPSGELFF.

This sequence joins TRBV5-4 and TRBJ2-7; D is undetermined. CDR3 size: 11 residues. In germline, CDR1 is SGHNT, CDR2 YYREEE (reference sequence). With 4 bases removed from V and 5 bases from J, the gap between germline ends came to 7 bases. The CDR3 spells CASSLGNEQYF. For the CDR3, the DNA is TGTGCCAGCAGCCTGGGTAACGAGCAGTACTTC.

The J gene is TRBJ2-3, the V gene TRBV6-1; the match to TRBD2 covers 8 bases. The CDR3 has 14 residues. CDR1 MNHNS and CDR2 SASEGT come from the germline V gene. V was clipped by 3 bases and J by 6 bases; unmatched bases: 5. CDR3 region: CASSDGASGDTQYF. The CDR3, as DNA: TGTGCCAGCAGTGATGGGGCTAGCGGGGATACGCAGTATTTT.

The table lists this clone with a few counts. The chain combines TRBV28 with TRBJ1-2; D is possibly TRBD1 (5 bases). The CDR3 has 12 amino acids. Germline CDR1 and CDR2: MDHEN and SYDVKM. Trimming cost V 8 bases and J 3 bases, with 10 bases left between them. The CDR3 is CASEDRYYGYTF. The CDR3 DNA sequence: TGTGCCAGCGAAGACAGATACTATGGCTACACCTTC.

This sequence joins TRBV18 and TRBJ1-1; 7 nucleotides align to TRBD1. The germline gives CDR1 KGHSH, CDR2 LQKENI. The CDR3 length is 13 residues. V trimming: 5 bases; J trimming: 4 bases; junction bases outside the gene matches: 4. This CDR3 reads CASSERQGTEAFF. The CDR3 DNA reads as TGTGCCAGCTCAGAAAGACAGGGCACTGAAGCTTTCTTT.

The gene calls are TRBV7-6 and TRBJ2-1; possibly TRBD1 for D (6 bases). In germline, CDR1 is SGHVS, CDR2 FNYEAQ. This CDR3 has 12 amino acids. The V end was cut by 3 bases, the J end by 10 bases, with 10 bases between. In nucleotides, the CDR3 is TGTGCCAGCAGCTTTCAGGGGTACGAGCAGTTCTTC. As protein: CASSFQGYEQFF.

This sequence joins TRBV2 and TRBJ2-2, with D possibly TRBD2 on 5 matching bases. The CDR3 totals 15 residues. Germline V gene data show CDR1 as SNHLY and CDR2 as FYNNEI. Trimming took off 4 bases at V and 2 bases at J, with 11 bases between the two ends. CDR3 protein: CASSVTSGNTGELFF. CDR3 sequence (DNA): TGTGCCAGCAGTGTGACCAGCGGTAACACCGGGGAGCTGTTTTTT.

CDR3 sequence: CAISPRLADVYNEQFF. Written as DNA, the CDR3 is TGTGCCATCAGTCCCCGACTAGCGGATGTCTACAATGAGCAGTTCTTC. V gene TRBV10-3 combines with J gene TRBJ2-1; 9 bases match TRBD2. In germline, CDR1 is ENHRY, CDR2 SYGVKD. V gave up 5 bases and J gave up 3 bases; unmatched junction bases: 8. CDR3 length: 16 residues.

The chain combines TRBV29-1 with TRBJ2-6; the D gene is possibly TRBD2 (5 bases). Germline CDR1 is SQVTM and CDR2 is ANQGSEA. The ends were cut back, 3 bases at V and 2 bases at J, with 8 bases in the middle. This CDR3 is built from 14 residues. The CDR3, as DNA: TGCAGCGTTGAGGAGGTCCCTGGGGCCAACGTCCTGACTTTC. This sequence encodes CSVEEVPGANVLTF.

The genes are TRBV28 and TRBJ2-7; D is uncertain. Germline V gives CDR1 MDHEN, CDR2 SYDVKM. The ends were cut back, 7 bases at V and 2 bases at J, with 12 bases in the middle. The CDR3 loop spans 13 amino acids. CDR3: CASTESATYEQYF. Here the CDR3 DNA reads TGTGCCAGCACCGAGAGTGCTACCTACGAGCAGTACTTC.

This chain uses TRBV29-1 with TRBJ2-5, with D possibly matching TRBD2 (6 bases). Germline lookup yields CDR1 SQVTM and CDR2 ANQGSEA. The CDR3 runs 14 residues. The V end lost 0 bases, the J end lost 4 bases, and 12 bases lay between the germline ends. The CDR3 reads CSVEDEGGAETQYF. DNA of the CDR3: TGCAGCGTTGAAGATGAGGGAGGAGCAGAGACCCAGTACTTC.

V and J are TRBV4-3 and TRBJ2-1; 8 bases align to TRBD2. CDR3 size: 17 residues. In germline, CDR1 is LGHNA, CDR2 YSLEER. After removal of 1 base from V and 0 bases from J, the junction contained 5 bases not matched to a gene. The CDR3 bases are TGCGCCAGCAGCCAAGGGGTAGCGGGGAGCTCCTACAATGAGCAGTTCTTC. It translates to CASSQGVAGSSYNEQFF.

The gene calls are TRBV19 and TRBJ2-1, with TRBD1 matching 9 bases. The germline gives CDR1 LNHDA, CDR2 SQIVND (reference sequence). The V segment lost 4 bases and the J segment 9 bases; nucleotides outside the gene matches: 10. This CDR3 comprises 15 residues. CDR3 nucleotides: TGTGCCAGTAGTAGCGTGACAGGGGGGAGGAGTGAGCAGTTCTTC. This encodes CASSSVTGGRSEQFF.

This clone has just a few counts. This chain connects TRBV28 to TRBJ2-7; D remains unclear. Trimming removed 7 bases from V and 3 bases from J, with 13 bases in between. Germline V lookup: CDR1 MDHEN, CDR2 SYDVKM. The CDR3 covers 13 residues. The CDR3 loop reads CASTPISRYEQYF. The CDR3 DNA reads TGTGCCAGCACCCCTATTTCCCGCTACGAGCAGTACTTC.

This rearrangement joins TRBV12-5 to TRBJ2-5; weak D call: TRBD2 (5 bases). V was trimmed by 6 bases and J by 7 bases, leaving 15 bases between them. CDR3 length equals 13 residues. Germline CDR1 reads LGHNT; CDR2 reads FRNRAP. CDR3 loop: CASGSDWERTQYF. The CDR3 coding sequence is TGTGCTAGTGGCAGTGACTGGGAGAGGACCCAGTACTTC.